This T cell receptor beta chain appears in the sequencing data of a study of blood T cells in healthy people across ages. The second PCR ran roughly 6 to 11 cycles with a sample-barcoded 5' primer and J-beta primers. Via MiXCR, TCRdb re-called the 5' RACE reads, giving one row per CDR3 protein. In the table there are 1.4 million or so distinct CDR3 sequences, about 42% of which are singletons. V lost 5 bases, J lost 0 bases, and 8 bases lay in between. The CDR3 spans 14 residues. In this sample, this clonotype turned up many times. The sample taken for sequencing was blood. J is TRBJ1-5 and V is TRBV12-3 or TRBV12-4; D is undetermined. The receptor's source is a woman under 30 in good health. CDR3 sequence: CASSINYSNQPQHF. The DNA for the CDR3 is TGTGCCAGCAGTATAAACTATAGCAATCAGCCCCAGCATTTT.